This T cell receptor (beta chain) was observed in a study of T-cell reconstitution after alpha-beta-depleted transplantation in children. Library preparation (for TCRbeta) was performed with unique molecular identifiers. TCRdb ran MiXCR on the PCR reads and lists one entry per CDR3 protein. Of under 250,000 distinct CDR3 sequences in the sample, about 24% were seen once. Study observations and caveats: Approximately two months post-transplant, alpha-beta T cells reportedly originated from several hundred expanded graft clones.

On this clonotype: Its antigen remains unknown.

The TCR was taken from a female patient younger than 10 who had a stem cell transplant for congenital amegakaryocytic thrombocytopenia, so the T cells may come from the graft donor. This specimen was PBMCs, mostly from graft donor cells, taken 360 days after TCRalphabeta/CD19-depleted stem cell transplant.

The CDR3 bases are TGTGCCAGCTTCGGGGGCCGGGGTGCAGATACGCAGTATTTT. This gives the protein CASFGGRGADTQYF. The chain combines TRBV11-2 with TRBJ2-3; D tentatively reads TRBD1 or TRBD2 (6 bases each). The V end lost 8 bases, the J end lost 4 bases, and 16 bases lay between the germline ends. Germline V gives CDR1 SGHAT, CDR2 FQNNGV. The CDR3 length is 14 residues.